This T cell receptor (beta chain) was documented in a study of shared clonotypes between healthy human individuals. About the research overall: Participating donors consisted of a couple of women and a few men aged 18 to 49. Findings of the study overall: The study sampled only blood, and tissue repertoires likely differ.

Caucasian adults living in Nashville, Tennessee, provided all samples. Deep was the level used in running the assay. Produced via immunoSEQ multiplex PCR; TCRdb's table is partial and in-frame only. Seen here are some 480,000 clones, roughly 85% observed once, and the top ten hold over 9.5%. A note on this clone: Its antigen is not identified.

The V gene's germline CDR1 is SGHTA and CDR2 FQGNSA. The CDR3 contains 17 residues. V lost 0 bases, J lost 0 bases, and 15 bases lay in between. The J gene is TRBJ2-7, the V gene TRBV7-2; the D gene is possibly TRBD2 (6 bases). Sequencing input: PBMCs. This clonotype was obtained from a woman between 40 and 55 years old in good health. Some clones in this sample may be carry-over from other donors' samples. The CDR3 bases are TGTGCCAGCAGCTTAGCCCCCGGGCGGGGACGCTCCTACGAGCAGTACTTC. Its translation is CASSLAPGRGRSYEQYF. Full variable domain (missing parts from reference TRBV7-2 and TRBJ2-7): GAGVSQSPSNKVTEKGKDVELRCDPISGHTALYWYRQSLGQGLEFLIYFQGNSAPDKSGLPSDRFSAERTGGSVSTLTIQRTQQEDSAVYLCASSLAPGRGRSYEQYFGPGTRLTVT.